The 19 T cell receptor beta chains presented below share a single source sample, sequenced in a study of post-analysis software for immune sequencing data. The antigens these receptors bind are not known. Researchers reported that TCR beta cDNA libraries carried unique molecular identifiers. TCRdb recomputed calls from the PCR reads with MiXCR, one row per CDR3 protein. The sample yields roughly 200,000 distinct CDR3 sequences, approximately 30% seen once. General observations from the study: Patients carried roughly 5 TRBV segments more frequently than controls did, and TRBV5-6, TRBV5-1 and TRBV20-1 were among them.

Sequenced sample: blood. Receptors were obtained from a girl aged 2-17 years with multiple sclerosis.

This clonotype was recorded at least ten times. This chain uses TRBV3-1 with TRBJ2-7; D is tentatively TRBD1 or TRBD2 (5 bases each). The CDR3 sequence is 12 residues long. Trimming pared 1 base from V and 4 bases from J, leaving 5 bases between. From germline, CDR1 is LGHDT and CDR2 YNNKEL (reference sequence). In DNA, the CDR3 is TGTGCCAGCAGCCAAGGGGGGTACGAGCAGTACTTC. Translating it yields CASSQGGYEQYF.

This clonotype was observed a handful of times. V usage is TRBV7-8 and J usage is TRBJ2-3; 9 bases agree with TRBD2. This CDR3 comprises 18 residues. Germline CDR1 is SGHVS and CDR2 is FQNEAQ. V trimming: 1 base; J trimming: 6 bases; junction bases outside the gene matches: 14. CDR3 bases: TGTGCCAGCAGCTTAGGGGTTGCGCGGGGGGGGCTCTTTGATACGCAGTATTTT. Amino acid sequence: CASSLGVARGGLFDTQYF.

The table lists this clonotype with many counts. V usage is TRBV20-1 and J usage is TRBJ2-7; D gene uncertain. Germline V gene data show CDR1 as DFQATT and CDR2 as SNEGSKA (reference sequence). Trimming removed 0 bases at V and 3 bases at J, with 6 bases between. The CDR3 spans 12 residues. The CDR3 coding sequence is TGCAGTGCTAGAGATCCGGTCTACGAGCAGTACTTC. It is translated as CSARDPVYEQYF.

This chain joins TRBV20-1 and TRBJ2-1; D is undetermined. Trimming removed 5 bases from V and 15 bases from J, with 23 bases in between. Per the germline V gene, CDR1 is DFQATT and CDR2 is SNEGSKA (reference sequence). The CDR3 consists of 13 residues. In DNA form, the CDR3 reads TGCAGTGCTGGCGTACCTGGAGCCGGGTTTCCGTTCTTC. This encodes CSAGVPGAGFPFF.

This clonotype has at least ten counts. The chain uses TRBV20-1 and TRBJ2-5; D perhaps matches TRBD1 (6 bases). V shed 3 bases and J shed 7 bases, with 15 bases lying between them. Germline values: CDR1 DFQATT, CDR2 SNEGSKA (reference sequence). The CDR3 contains 13 residues. CDR3 in amino acids: CSASVQGLGTQYF. The CDR3 region has the DNA TGCAGTGCTAGTGTGCAGGGGCTGGGGACCCAGTACTTC.

This clonotype was counted at least ten times. This chain joins TRBV11-2 and TRBJ2-4, with TRBD1 identical over 9 bases. V lost 5 bases to trimming and J lost 0 bases; unmatched junction nucleotides: 5. The CDR3 is made up of 16 amino acids. Per germline, CDR1 SGHAT and CDR2 FQNNGV. The CDR3 spells CASSLGQGEAKNIQYF. The CDR3 DNA reads TGTGCCAGCAGCCTGGGACAGGGCGAAGCCAAAAACATTCAGTACTTC.

The chain carries TRBV4-2 and TRBJ2-4; 12 nucleotides line up with TRBD2. The J call may be incorrect, as the DNA end agrees better with TRBJ2-7. The length of the CDR3 is 15 residues. Looked up from germline, CDR1 is LGHNA and CDR2 is YNFKEQ. The CDR3 loop is CASSATGTSGREQYF. CDR3 nucleotides: TGTGCCAGCAGCGCCACCGGGACTAGCGGGCGCGAGCAGTACTTC.

Concerning this clonotype itself: With a much larger clone just one base away, this may be a read error. The chain's CDR3 is CASSPGTRKETQYF. The CDR3 region has the DNA TGCGCCAGCAGCCCGGGGACCCGGAAAGAGACCCAGTACTTC. The chain uses TRBV5-1 and TRBJ2-5; D might be TRBD1 or TRBD2, each matching 5 bases. V gave up 4 bases and J gave up 3 bases, with 13 bases separating them. The CDR3 has 14 amino acids. CDR1 and CDR2 (germline): SGHRS, YFSETQ.

As to this clonotype: A much larger clone differs from this one at a single base, so this may be a read error. The chain combines TRBV20-1 with TRBJ1-4; D ambiguous. The germline V gene encodes CDR1 DFQATT and CDR2 SNEGSKA (reference sequence). There are 15 residues in the CDR3. The germline V and J ends were trimmed by 0 bases and 7 bases, with 15 bases remaining between them. As DNA, the CDR3 is TGCAGTGCTAGAGATTCCTCCACAACTGGTGAAAAACTGTTTTTT. Its protein product is CSARDSSTTGEKLFF.

This clonotype occurred many times. The CDR3 DNA follows: TGCAGCTCGGGAAGGAGGGTTCCTGTTGGGGCCAACGTCCTGACTTTC. Translating it yields CSSGRRVPVGANVLTF. The V gene is TRBV29-1, the J gene TRBJ2-6, with D perhaps TRBD2 (6 bases). This CDR3 spans 16 amino acids. V lost 8 bases and J lost 3, with 20 bases in between. CDR1 SQVTM and CDR2 ANQGSEA come from the germline V gene.

This clonotype was seen a handful of times. V is TRBV6-1 and J is TRBJ2-7; 7 bases are shared with TRBD2. Per the germline V gene, CDR1 is MNHNS and CDR2 is SASEGT. The CDR3 runs to 15 residues. The ends lost 4 bases at V and 1 base at J; junction bases unmatched: 7. The CDR3 DNA follows: TGTGCCAGCAGTGGGGAACGGGGGGTTTCCTACGAGCAGTACTTC. Protein: CASSGERGVSYEQYF.

This clonotype was observed at least ten times. This chain connects TRBV5-1 to TRBJ2-5; the D gene is possibly TRBD1 (6 bases). CDR1 and CDR2 from the germline V gene are SGHRS and YFSETQ. V was pared by 6 bases and J by 0 bases, with 21 bases between. The CDR3 sequence is 17 residues long. CDR3 bases: TGCGCCAGCACCCCCGGCCGAGGGACATCGTACCAAGAGACCCAGTACTTC. Protein: CASTPGRGTSYQETQYF.

Only a few counts were recorded for this clonotype. The chain employs TRBV7-3 and TRBJ2-1; 7 nucleotides line up with TRBD1. The CDR3 is 13 amino acids. The J segment lost 7 bases and the V segment lost 3 bases, leaving 3 bases of the junction unmatched. Germline values: CDR1 SGHTA, CDR2 FQGTGA. CDR3 nucleotides: TGTGCCAGCAGCTTCGGACAGGCGAATGAGCAGTTCTTC. As protein: CASSFGQANEQFF.

The J gene is TRBJ1-5, the V gene TRBV7-9; the match to TRBD1 covers 10 bases. The CDR3 is made up of 15 amino acids. CDR1 is SEHNR, CDR2 FQNEAQ, per germline (reference sequence). Germline trimming cut 5 bases from V and 3 bases from J; bases unmatched to any gene: 4. CDR3 region: CASSPGTGDNQPQHF. The CDR3 coding sequence is TGTGCCAGCAGCCCGGGGACAGGGGACAATCAGCCCCAGCATTTT.

The chain carries TRBV12-3 or TRBV12-4 and TRBJ2-1; no firm D call. This CDR3 has 14 amino acids. The ends were cut back, 2 bases at V and 5 bases at J, with 10 bases in the middle. CDR3 protein: CASSLLIGHNEQFF. The CDR3 DNA follows: TGTGCCAGCAGTTTATTGATCGGCCACAATGAGCAGTTCTTC.

With regard to this clonotype: A clone one base away is much larger, so this may be a read error. CDR3 coding DNA: TGTGTCAGCAGTTGGGGACTAGCGGGGGAGAGCGATGAGCAGTTCTTC. It yields the protein CVSSWGLAGESDEQFF. The chain is built from TRBV28 and TRBJ2-1, with TRBD2 matching over 14 bases. CDR1 and CDR2 from the germline V gene are MDHEN and SYDVKM. This CDR3 spans 16 amino acids.

This clonotype was seen repeatedly, ten times or more. The V and J genes are TRBV10-3 and TRBJ2-5, with TRBD1 matching 11 bases. This CDR3 is built from 14 residues. The trim removed 1 base at V and 5 bases at J, leaving 0 bases unmatched. The germline V gene has CDR1 ENHRY and CDR2 SYGVKD. As DNA, the CDR3 is TGTGCCATCAGTGAGTGGACAGGGGGCGAGACCCAGTACTTC. It is translated as CAISEWTGGETQYF.

To note about this clonotype: A much more abundant neighbour one base away suggests this may be a read error. This sequence joins TRBV15 and TRBJ1-1, with D perhaps matching TRBD1 (6 bases). Germline V lookup: CDR1 LNHNV, CDR2 YYDKDF (reference sequence). CDR3 size: 14 residues. Trimming removed 5 bases from V and 3 bases from J, with 13 bases in between. The CDR3 spells CATSGGQIYTEAFF. The DNA of the CDR3 is TGTGCCACCAGCGGAGGACAGATCTACACTGAAGCTTTCTTT.

This clonotype was detected ten times or more. This rearrangement joins TRBV5-6 to TRBJ2-3; D not resolved. V was trimmed by 1 base and J by 7 bases, leaving 10 bases between them. CDR3 size: 13 residues. In germline, CDR1 is SGHDT, CDR2 YYEEEE. CDR3 protein: CASSLWGGHTQYF. DNA for the CDR3: TGTGCCAGCAGCTTGTGGGGTGGGCATACGCAGTATTTT. Based on the CDR3 plus reference TRBV5-6 and TRBJ2-3, the full variable domain is DAGVTQSPTHLIKTRGQQVTLRCSPKSGHDTVSWYQQALGQGPQFIFQYYEEEERQRGNFPDRFSGHQFPNYSSELNVNALLLGDSALYLCASSLWGGHTQYFGPGTRLTVL.